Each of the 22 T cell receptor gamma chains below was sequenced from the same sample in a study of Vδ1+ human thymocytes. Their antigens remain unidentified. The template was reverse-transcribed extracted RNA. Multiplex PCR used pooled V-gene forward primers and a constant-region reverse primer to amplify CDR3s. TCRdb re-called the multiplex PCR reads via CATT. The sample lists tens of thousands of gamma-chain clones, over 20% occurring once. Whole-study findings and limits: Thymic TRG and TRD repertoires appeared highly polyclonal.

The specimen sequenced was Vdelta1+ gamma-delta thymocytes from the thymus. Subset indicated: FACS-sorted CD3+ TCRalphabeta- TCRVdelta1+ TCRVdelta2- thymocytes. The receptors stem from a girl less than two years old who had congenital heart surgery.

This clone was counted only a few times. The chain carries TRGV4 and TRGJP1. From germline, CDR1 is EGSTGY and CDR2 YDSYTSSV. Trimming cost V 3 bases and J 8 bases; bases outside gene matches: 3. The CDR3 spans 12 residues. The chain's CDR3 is CATWDLGWFKIF. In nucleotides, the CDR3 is TGTGCCACCTGGGATCTCGGTTGGTTCAAGATATTT.

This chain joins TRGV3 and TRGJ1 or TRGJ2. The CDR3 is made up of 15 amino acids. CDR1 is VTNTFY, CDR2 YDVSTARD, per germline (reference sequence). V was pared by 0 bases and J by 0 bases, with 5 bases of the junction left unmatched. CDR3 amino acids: CATWDRFRNYYKKLF. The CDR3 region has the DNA TGTGCCACCTGGGACAGGTTTAGGAATTATTATAAGAAACTCTTT.

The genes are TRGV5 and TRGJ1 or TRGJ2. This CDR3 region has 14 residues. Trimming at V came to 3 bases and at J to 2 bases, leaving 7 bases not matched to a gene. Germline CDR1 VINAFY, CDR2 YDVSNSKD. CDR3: CATWDGLYYYKKLF. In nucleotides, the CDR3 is TGTGCCACCTGGGACGGACTATATTATTATAAGAAACTCTTT.

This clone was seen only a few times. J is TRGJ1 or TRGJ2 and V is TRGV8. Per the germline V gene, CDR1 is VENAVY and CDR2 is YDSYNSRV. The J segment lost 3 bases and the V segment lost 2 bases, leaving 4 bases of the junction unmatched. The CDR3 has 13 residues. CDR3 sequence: CATWDNGYYKKLF. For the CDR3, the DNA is TGTGCCACCTGGGATAATGGTTATTATAAGAAACTCTTT.

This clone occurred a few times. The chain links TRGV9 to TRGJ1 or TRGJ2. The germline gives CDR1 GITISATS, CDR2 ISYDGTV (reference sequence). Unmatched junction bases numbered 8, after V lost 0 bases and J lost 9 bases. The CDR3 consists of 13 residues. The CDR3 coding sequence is TGTGCCTTGTGGGAGGTGCAGAAGGGTAAGAAACTCTTT. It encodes CALWEVQKGKKLF.

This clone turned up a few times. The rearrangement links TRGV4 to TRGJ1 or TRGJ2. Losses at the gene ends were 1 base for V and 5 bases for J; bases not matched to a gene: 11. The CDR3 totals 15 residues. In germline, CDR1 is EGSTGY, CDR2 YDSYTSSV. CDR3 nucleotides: TGTGCCACCTGGGATGGCGCAGGGTTGGATTATAAGAAACTCTTT. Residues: CATWDGAGLDYKKLF.

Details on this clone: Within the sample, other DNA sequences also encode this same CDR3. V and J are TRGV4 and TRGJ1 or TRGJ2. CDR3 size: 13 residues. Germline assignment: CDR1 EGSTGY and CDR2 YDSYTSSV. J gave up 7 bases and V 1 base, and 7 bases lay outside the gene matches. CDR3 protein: CATWDGPGYKKLF. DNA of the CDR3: TGTGCCACCTGGGATGGCCCGGGCTATAAGAAACTCTTT.

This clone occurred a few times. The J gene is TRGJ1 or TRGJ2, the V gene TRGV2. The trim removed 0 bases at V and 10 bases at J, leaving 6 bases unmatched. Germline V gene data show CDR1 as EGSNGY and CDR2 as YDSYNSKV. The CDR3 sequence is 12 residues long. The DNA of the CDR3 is TGTGCCACCTGGGACGGGCGGATGAAGAAACTCTTT. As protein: CATWDGRMKKLF.

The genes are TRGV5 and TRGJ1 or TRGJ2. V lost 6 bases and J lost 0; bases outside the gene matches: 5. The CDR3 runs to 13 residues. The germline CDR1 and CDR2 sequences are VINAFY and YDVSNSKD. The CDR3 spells CATWLKNYYKKLF. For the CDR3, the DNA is TGTGCCACCTGGCTGAAGAATTATTATAAGAAACTCTTT.

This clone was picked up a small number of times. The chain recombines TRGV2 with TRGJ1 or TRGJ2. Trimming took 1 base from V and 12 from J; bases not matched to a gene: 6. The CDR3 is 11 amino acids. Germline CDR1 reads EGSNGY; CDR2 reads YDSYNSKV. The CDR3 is CATWDGRWKLF. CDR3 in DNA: TGTGCCACCTGGGACGGTCGATGGAAACTCTTT.

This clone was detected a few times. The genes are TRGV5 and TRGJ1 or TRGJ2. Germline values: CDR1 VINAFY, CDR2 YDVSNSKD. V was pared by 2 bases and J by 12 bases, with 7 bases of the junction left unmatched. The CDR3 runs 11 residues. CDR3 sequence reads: CATWDTHRKLF. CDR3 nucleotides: TGTGCCACCTGGGACACCCACCGGAAACTCTTT.

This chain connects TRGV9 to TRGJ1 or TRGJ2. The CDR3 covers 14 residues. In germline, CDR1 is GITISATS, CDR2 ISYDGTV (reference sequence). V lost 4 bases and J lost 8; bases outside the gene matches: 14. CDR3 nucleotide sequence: TGTGCCTTGTGGGATCCGAAGGGGGCCGATAAGAAACTCTTT. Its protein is CALWDPKGADKKLF.

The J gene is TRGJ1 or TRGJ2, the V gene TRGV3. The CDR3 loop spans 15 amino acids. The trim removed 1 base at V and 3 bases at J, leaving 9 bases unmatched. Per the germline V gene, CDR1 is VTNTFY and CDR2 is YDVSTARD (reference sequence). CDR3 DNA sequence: TGTGCCACCTGGGACAGCAGTGTCTGTTATTATAAGAAACTCTTT. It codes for CATWDSSVCYYKKLF.

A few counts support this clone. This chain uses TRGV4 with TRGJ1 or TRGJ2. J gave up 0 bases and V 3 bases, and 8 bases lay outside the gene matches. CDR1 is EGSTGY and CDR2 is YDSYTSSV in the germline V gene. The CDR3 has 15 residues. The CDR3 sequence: CATWDLRENYYKKLF. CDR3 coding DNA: TGTGCCACCTGGGATCTCAGGGAGAATTATTATAAGAAACTCTTT.

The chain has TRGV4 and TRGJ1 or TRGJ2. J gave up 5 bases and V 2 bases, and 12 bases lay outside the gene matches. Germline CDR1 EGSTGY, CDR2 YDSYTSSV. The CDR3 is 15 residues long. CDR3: CATWDELRGDYKKLF. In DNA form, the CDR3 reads TGTGCCACCTGGGATGAGCTGAGGGGGGATTATAAGAAACTCTTT.

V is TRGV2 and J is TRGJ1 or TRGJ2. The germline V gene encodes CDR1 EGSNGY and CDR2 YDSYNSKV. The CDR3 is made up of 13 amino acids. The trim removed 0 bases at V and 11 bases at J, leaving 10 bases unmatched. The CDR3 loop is CATWDGDLAEKLF. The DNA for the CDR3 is TGTGCCACCTGGGACGGGGATCTGGCGGAGAAACTCTTT.

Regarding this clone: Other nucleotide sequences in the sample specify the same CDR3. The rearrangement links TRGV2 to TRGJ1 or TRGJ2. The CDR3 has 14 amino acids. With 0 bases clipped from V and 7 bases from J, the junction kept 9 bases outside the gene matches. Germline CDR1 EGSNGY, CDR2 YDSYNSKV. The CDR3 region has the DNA TGTGCCACCTGGGACGGGCCGGGCGGCTATAAGAAACTCTTT. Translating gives CATWDGPGGYKKLF.

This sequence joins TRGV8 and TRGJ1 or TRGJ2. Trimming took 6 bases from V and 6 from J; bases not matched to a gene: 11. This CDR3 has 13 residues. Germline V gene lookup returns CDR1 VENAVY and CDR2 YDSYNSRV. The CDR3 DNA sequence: TGTGCCACCTGGACGGGGGCGGGTTATAAGAAACTCTTT. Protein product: CATWTGAGYKKLF.

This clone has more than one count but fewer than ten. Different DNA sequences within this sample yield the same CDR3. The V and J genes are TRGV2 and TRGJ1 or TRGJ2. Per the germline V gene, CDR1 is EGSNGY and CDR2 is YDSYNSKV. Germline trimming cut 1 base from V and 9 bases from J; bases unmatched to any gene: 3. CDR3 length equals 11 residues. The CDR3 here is CATWDGTKKLF. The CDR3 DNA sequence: TGTGCCACCTGGGACGGAACTAAGAAACTCTTT.

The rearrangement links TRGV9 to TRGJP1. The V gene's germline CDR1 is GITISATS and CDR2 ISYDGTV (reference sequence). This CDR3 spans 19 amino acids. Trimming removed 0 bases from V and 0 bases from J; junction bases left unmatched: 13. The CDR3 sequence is CALWEVQSPHHTTGWFKIF. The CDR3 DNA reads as TGTGCCTTGTGGGAGGTGCAATCCCCACACCATACCACTGGTTGGTTCAAGATATTT.

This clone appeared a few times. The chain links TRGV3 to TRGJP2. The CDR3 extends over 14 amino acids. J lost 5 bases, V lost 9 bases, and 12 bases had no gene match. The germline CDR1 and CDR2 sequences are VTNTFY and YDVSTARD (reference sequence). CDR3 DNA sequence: TGTGCCACCCGGGGAAAGGGGAGTGATTGGATCAAGACGTTT. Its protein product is CATRGKGSDWIKTF.

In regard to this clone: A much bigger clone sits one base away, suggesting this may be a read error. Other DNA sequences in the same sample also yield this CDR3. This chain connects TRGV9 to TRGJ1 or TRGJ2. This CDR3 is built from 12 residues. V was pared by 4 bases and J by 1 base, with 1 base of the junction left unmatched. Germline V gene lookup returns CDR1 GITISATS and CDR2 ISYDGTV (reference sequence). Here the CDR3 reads CALWDNYYKKLF. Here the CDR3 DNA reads TGTGCCTTGTGGGATAATTATTATAAGAAACTCTTT.